A selection of T cell receptor beta chains follows, all from one sample in a study of blood T cell repertoires in COVID-19. Only in-frame clones appear in the TCRdb table, and some are missing; sequencing was by immunoSEQ multiplex PCR. This table has around 170,000 clones, 84% appearing once. The sample taken for sequencing was PBMCs or T cells enriched from blood (not recorded which). The receptor set was obtained from a man aged 45-60 years who had recovered from COVID-19. Both conserved end residues are part of each CDR3. The order of the fields is D gene, clone size, V gene, J gene, CDR3 protein, CDR3 DNA. A D gene is named only where the DNA matches it firmly. Part of the rows lack a size; the others show once, few, many or a class for expanded clones.

D gene: TRBD2
clone size: .
V gene: TRBV28
J gene: TRBJ2-3
CDR3 protein: CASNLAGRSDTQYF
CDR3 DNA: TGTGCCAGCAACTTAGCGGGGCGGTCAGATACGCAGTATTTT

D gene: .
clone size: once
V gene: TRBV7-2
J gene: TRBJ1-2
CDR3 protein: CASSLEVGRYGYTF
CDR3 DNA: TGTGCCAGCAGCTTAGAAGTAGGGAGATATGGCTACACCTTC

D gene: .
clone size: once
V gene: TRBV11-2
J gene: TRBJ2-4
CDR3 protein: CASSSPSGGSKNIQYF
CDR3 DNA: TGTGCCAGCAGCTCCCCTAGTGGGGGCTCCAAAAACATTCAGTACTTC

D gene: .
clone size: .
V gene: TRBV7-3
J gene: TRBJ2-3
CDR3 protein: CASSLTGLPSPDTQYF
CDR3 DNA: TGTGCCAGCAGCTTAACGGGACTTCCCTCCCCAGATACGCAGTATTTT

D gene: .
clone size: .
V gene: TRBV5-1
J gene: TRBJ1-1
CDR3 protein: CASSLGYRASNTEAFF
CDR3 DNA: TGCGCCAGCAGCTTGGGGTACAGGGCGTCGAACACTGAAGCTTTCTTT

D gene: TRBD1
clone size: once
V gene: TRBV29-1
J gene: TRBJ2-3
CDR3 protein: CSSDRGIADTQYF
CDR3 DNA: TGCAGCTCCGACAGGGGGATCGCAGATACGCAGTATTTT

D gene: TRBD2
clone size: once
V gene: TRBV19
J gene: TRBJ2-2
CDR3 protein: CASSISVGPGGGELFF
CDR3 DNA: TGTGCCAGTAGTATATCCGTGGGACCGGGGGGCGGGGAGCTGTTTTTT

D gene: .
clone size: .
V gene: TRBV6-5
J gene: TRBJ1-6
CDR3 protein: CASSYQGSSYNSPLHF
CDR3 DNA: TGTGCCAGCAGTTACCAGGGAAGCTCCTATAATTCACCCCTCCACTTT

D gene: .
clone size: few
V gene: TRBV2
J gene: TRBJ2-3
CDR3 protein: CASEAAGSTDTQYF
CDR3 DNA: TGTGCCAGCGAGGCTGCGGGAAGCACAGATACGCAGTATTTT

D gene: TRBD1
clone size: .
V gene: TRBV10-3
J gene: TRBJ1-2
CDR3 protein: CAISDRTGSYNYGYTF
CDR3 DNA: TGTGCCATCAGTGATAGGACAGGATCATATAACTATGGCTACACCTTC

D gene: .
clone size: .
V gene: TRBV10-3
J gene: TRBJ1-3
CDR3 protein: CATTEENTIYF
CDR3 DNA: TGTGCCACGACTGAGGAAAACACCATATATTTT

D gene: TRBD1
clone size: .
V gene: TRBV19
J gene: TRBJ1-2
CDR3 protein: CASSFTGGGYTF
CDR3 DNA: TGTGCCAGTAGTTTCACAGGGGGCGGCTACACCTTC

D gene: .
clone size: .
V gene: TRBV29-1
J gene: TRBJ2-4
CDR3 protein: CSVEDASAAKNIQYF
CDR3 DNA: TGCAGCGTTGAAGATGCGTCCGCAGCCAAAAACATTCAGTACTTC

D gene: .
clone size: .
V gene: TRBV18
J gene: TRBJ1-2
CDR3 protein: CASSSTGRYGYTF
CDR3 DNA: TGTGCCAGCTCATCGACAGGACGCTATGGCTACACCTTC

D gene: .
clone size: .
V gene: TRBV28
J gene: TRBJ1-5
CDR3 protein: CASSQFSNQPQHF
CDR3 DNA: TGTGCCAGCAGCCAGTTTAGCAATCAGCCCCAGCATTTT

D gene: .
clone size: .
V gene: TRBV21-1
J gene: TRBJ2-4
CDR3 protein: CASSKAAGLNIQYF
CDR3 DNA: TGTGCCAGCAGCAAAGCGGCAGGGCTAAACATTCAGTACTTC

D gene: TRBD1
clone size: .
V gene: TRBV5-6
J gene: TRBJ1-6
CDR3 protein: CASSNRGTTRFRRF
CDR3 DNA: TGTGCCAGCAGCAACAGGGGAACCACCCGCTTTAGGCGCTTT

D gene: TRBD2
clone size: .
V gene: TRBV30
J gene: TRBJ2-3
CDR3 protein: CAWSVRMGLAGTDTQYF
CDR3 DNA: TGTGCCTGGAGTGTAAGAATGGGCCTAGCGGGCACAGATACGCAGTATTTT

D gene: .
clone size: .
V gene: TRBV6-2/TRBV6-3
J gene: TRBJ2-6
CDR3 protein: CASSPRKSGANVLTF
CDR3 DNA: TGTGCCAGCAGTCCGAGGAAGTCTGGGGCCAACGTCCTGACTTTC

D gene: .
clone size: .
V gene: TRBV7-7
J gene: TRBJ2-3
CDR3 protein: CASSLLQEDTQYF
CDR3 DNA: TGTGCTAGCAGCTTGTTACAGGAGGATACGCAGTATTTT

D gene: TRBD2
clone size: once
V gene: TRBV10-2
J gene: TRBJ2-7
CDR3 protein: CASSVAGGYSYEQYF
CDR3 DNA: TGCGCCAGCAGTGTAGCGGGGGGGTACTCCTACGAGCAGTACTTC

D gene: TRBD2
clone size: .
V gene: TRBV9
J gene: TRBJ2-5
CDR3 protein: CASSQGTSGGQETQYF
CDR3 DNA: TGTGCCAGCAGCCAAGGGACTAGCGGGGGGCAAGAGACCCAGTACTTC

D gene: TRBD2
clone size: once
V gene: TRBV11-2
J gene: TRBJ2-3
CDR3 protein: CASSLELRGGGTDTQYF
CDR3 DNA: TGTGCCAGCAGCTTAGAGCTCCGGGGGGGAGGGACAGATACGCAGTATTTT

D gene: .
clone size: once
V gene: TRBV7-9
J gene: TRBJ1-3
CDR3 protein: CASSLREDFSGNTIYF
CDR3 DNA: TGTGCCAGCAGCTTAAGGGAGGACTTCTCTGGAAACACCATATATTTT

D gene: .
clone size: .
V gene: TRBV10-3
J gene: TRBJ2-3
CDR3 protein: CAIHSGSTHTDTQYF
CDR3 DNA: TGTGCCATCCACAGCGGGTCAACACACACAGATACGCAGTATTTT

D gene: .
clone size: .
V gene: TRBV5-1
J gene: TRBJ1-4
CDR3 protein: CASSPQGSANEKLFF
CDR3 DNA: TGCGCCAGCAGCCCGCAGGGGAGTGCTAATGAAAAACTGTTTTTT